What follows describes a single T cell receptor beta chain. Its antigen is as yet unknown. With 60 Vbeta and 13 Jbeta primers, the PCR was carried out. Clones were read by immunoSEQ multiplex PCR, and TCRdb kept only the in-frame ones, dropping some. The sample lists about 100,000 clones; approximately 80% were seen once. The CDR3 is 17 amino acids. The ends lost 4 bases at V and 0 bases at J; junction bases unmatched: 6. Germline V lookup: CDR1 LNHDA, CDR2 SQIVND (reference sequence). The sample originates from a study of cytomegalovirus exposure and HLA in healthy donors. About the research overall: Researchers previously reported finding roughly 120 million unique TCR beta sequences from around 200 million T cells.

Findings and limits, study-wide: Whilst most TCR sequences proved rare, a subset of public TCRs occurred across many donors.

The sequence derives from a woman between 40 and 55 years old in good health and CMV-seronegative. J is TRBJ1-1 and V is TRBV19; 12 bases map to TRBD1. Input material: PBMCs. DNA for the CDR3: TGTGCCAGTAGTACCGTGGGACAGGGGGCTGTGAACACTGAAGCTTTCTTT. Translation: CASSTVGQGAVNTEAFF.